Given below is one T cell receptor beta chain in context. Reprocessing the 5' RACE reads, TCRdb reports a single entry for every CDR3 protein and omits DNA. The sample's table shows 400,000 to 500,000 distinct CDR3 sequences. The entry originates in a study of T cells expressing NK-cell markers. The sample comprised blood T cells: a sorted CD56 or NKG2C T cell subset, CD4+ or CD8+ T cells, or bulk PBMC T cells (not recorded which). The receptor's source is a woman between 18 and 75 years old in good health.

The CDR3 spells CASSTDYFGQYF. V is TRBV5-1 and J is TRBJ2-3; no DNA is available, so the TRBD2 call from TCRdb remains unchecked. This CDR3 comprises 12 residues. CDR1 and CDR2 from the germline V gene are SGHRS and YFSETQ. The full variable domain, with the rest looked up from reference TRBV5-1 and TRBJ2-3, is KAGVTQTPRYLIKTRGQQVTLSCSPISGHRSVSWYQQTPGQGLQFLFEYFSETQRNKGNFPGRFSGRQFSNSRSEMNVSTLELGDSALYLCASSTDYFGQYFGPGTRLTVL.